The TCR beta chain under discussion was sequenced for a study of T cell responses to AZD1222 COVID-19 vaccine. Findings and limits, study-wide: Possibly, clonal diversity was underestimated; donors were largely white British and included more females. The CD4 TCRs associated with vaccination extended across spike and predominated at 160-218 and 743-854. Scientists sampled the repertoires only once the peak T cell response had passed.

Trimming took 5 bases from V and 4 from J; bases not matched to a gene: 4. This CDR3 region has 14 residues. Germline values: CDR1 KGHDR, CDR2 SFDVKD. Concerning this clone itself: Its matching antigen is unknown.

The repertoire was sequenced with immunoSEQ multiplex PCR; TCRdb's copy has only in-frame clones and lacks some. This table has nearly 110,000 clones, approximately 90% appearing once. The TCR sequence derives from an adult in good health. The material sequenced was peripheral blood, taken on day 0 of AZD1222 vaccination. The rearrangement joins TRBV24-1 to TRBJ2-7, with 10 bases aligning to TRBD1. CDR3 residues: CATSGGQGPYEQYF. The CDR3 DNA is TGTGCCACCAGTGGGGGACAGGGGCCTTACGAGCAGTACTTC.